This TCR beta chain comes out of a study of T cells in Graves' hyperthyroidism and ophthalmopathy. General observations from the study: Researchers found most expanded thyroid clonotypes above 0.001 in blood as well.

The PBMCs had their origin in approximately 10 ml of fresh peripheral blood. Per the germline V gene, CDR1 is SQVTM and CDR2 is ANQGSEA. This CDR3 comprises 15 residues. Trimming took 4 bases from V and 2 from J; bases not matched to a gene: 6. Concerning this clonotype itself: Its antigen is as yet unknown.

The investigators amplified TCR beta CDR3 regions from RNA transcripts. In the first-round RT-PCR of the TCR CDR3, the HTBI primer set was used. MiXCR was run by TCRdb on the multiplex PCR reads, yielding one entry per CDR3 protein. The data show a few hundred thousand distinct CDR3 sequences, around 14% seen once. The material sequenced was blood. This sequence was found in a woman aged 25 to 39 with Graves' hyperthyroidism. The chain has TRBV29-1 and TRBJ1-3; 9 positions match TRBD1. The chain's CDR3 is CSVVSGTGTGNTIYF. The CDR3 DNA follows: TGCAGCGTTGTGTCGGGGACAGGGACTGGAAACACCATATATTTT.